This T cell receptor (beta chain) is from a study of T cells in Graves' hyperthyroidism and ophthalmopathy. Study overall: Peripheral blood was secured at the point of initial diagnosis, before any treatment.

RNA transcripts served as the template for amplifying TCR beta CDR3 regions. TCR CDR3 underwent first-round RT-PCR with the HTBI primer set. A single record per CDR3 protein comes from TCRdb applying MiXCR to the multiplex PCR reads. Counted here are some 770,000 distinct CDR3 sequences, 16% occurring once; the ten biggest clones make up roughly 8%. V lost 0 bases to trimming and J lost 4 bases, with 16 bases between them. CDR1 MGHRA and CDR2 YSYEKL come from the germline V gene. The CDR3 has 17 residues. Sequenced material: blood. The TCR comes from a man between 18 and 35 years old with Graves' hyperthyroidism. This rearrangement joins TRBV4-1 to TRBJ2-1, with D maybe TRBD2 (5 bases). The DNA for the CDR3 is TGCGCCAGCAGCCAAGAAGCCAAGCGGAAAATTTACAATGAGCAGTTCTTC. Translation gives CASSQEAKRKIYNEQFF.